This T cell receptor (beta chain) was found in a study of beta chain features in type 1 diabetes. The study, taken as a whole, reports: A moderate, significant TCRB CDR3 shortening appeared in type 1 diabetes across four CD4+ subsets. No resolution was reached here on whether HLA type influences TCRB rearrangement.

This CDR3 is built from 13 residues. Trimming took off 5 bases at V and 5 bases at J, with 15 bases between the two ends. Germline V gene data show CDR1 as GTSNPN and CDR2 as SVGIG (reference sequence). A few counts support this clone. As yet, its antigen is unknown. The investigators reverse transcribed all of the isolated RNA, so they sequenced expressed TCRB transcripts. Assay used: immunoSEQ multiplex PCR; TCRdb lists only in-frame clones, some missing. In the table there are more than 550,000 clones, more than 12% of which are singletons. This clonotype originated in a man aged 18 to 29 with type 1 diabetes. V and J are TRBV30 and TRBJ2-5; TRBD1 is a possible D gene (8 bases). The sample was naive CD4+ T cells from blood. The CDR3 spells CAWSTGGDETQYF. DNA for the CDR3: TGTGCCTGGTCTACAGGGGGGGACGAGACCCAGTACTTC.